Below, 15 T cell receptor beta chains from the same sample are listed, as sequenced in a study of beta chain features in type 1 diabetes. The authors reverse transcribed all of the isolated RNA, so sequencing captured expressed TCRB transcripts. The assay was immunoSEQ multiplex PCR, and TCRdb's table has in-frame clones only and misses some. The repertoire holds nearly 250,000 clones, with over 65% as singletons. Sequencing was carried out using naive CD4+ T cells from blood. These receptors all come from a man aged 30-40 years in good health.

The chain links TRBV28 to TRBJ1-5; tentatively, D is TRBD1 (6 bases). The CDR3 has 10 residues. V was clipped by 11 bases and J by 5 bases, with 7 bases between them. Looked up from germline, CDR1 is MDHEN and CDR2 is SYDVKM. The CDR3 DNA reads TGTGCCGGGGGGCATCAGCCCCAGCATTTT. Encoded protein: CAGGHQPQHF.

This clone was observed a handful of times. The rearrangement joins TRBV4-1 to TRBJ2-2; D unresolved. The CDR3 totals 12 residues. In germline, CDR1 is MGHRA, CDR2 YSYEKL. V was shortened by 4 bases and J by 11 bases, with 11 bases between the two germline ends. The CDR3 protein is CASSRGDTELFF. The CDR3 region has the DNA TGCGCCAGCAGCCGCGGAGATACCGAGCTGTTTTTT.

This sequence joins TRBV28 and TRBJ2-7; TRBD2 matches 12 bases. This CDR3 is built from 15 residues. The V segment lost 6 bases and the J segment 6 bases; nucleotides outside the gene matches: 9. Germline assignment: CDR1 MDHEN and CDR2 SYDVKM. The CDR3 coding sequence is TGTGCCAGCAGCTCGGGGACTAGCGGGCCAAGCGAGCAGTACTTC. It is translated as CASSSGTSGPSEQYF.

CDR3 residues: CASSQERDLEFF. As DNA, the CDR3 is TGTGCCAGCAGCCAAGAAAGGGACTTGGAGTTCTTC. V and J are TRBV4-2 and TRBJ2-1; TRBD2 might be the D (6 bases). Germline CDR1 reads LGHNA; CDR2 reads YNFKEQ. CDR3 length: 12 residues. The germline V and J ends were trimmed by 0 bases and 14 bases, with 11 bases remaining between them.

J is TRBJ2-5 and V is TRBV7-2, with 8 nucleotides matching TRBD1. The V and J ends lost 3 bases and 4 bases, in that order; junction bases with no gene match: 1. CDR1 SGHTA and CDR2 FQGNSA come from the germline V gene. The CDR3 spans 13 residues. The CDR3 reads CASSLTGVETQYF. The CDR3 DNA is TGTGCCAGCAGCTTGACAGGGGTAGAGACCCAGTACTTC.

The rearrangement links TRBV7-2 to TRBJ2-7; tentatively, D is TRBD1 (5 bases). Trimming pared 4 bases from V and 2 bases from J, leaving 12 bases between. The CDR3 is made up of 14 amino acids. CDR1 is SGHTA and CDR2 is FQGNSA in the germline V gene. The CDR3 protein is CASSYLGHTYEQYF. CDR3 in DNA: TGTGCCAGCAGCTACCTAGGACACACCTACGAGCAGTACTTC.

This clone was seen a few times. V is TRBV30 and J is TRBJ1-5, with no clear D. The CDR3 has 13 residues. Germline V gene data show CDR1 as GTSNPN and CDR2 as SVGIG (reference sequence). V dropped 1 base and J dropped 6 bases, with 10 bases sitting between them. CDR3 region: CAWSARVGQPQHF. The CDR3 DNA sequence: TGTGCCTGGAGTGCAAGGGTTGGTCAGCCCCAGCATTTT.

This clone was found a few times. Other DNA sequences within the sample encode an identical CDR3. This chain joins TRBV29-1 and TRBJ2-7; D possibly corresponds to TRBD1 (6 bases). This CDR3 has 12 residues. The germline CDR1 and CDR2 sequences are SQVTM and ANQGSEA. The V and J ends lost 3 bases and 2 bases respectively, with 8 bases between them. CDR3 region: CSVEGQTYEQYF. CDR3 sequence (DNA): TGCAGCGTTGAGGGACAAACCTACGAGCAGTACTTC.

The chain employs TRBV29-1 and TRBJ1-1; no definite D call. CDR1 SQVTM and CDR2 ANQGSEA come from the germline V gene. The V end was cut by 2 bases, the J end by 2 bases, with 12 bases between. This CDR3 contains 14 residues. CDR3 amino acids: CSVELFRENTEAFF. Written as DNA, the CDR3 is TGCAGCGTTGAATTGTTTAGGGAAAACACTGAAGCTTTCTTT. The variable domain in full, with the rest retrieved from reference TRBV29-1 and TRBJ1-1, is SAVISQKPSRDICQRGTSLTIQCQVDSQVTMMFWYRQQPGQSLTLIATANQGSEATYESGFVIDKFPISRPNLTFSTLTVSNMSPEDSSIYLCSVELFRENTEAFFGQGTRLTVV.

This chain uses TRBV7-2 with TRBJ2-3; 9 nucleotides match TRBD2. V shed 4 bases, J shed 1 base, and the junction held 9 bases outside the gene matches. CDR1 SGHTA and CDR2 FQGNSA come from the germline V gene. The CDR3 is 17 amino acids. The CDR3 DNA sequence: TGTGCCAGCAGCTCTGCCTATAGCGGGAGAGGCACAGATACGCAGTATTTT. Its translation is CASSSAYSGRGTDTQYF.

This chain connects TRBV11-3 to TRBJ2-3; possibly TRBD2 for D (6 bases). The CDR3 extends over 15 amino acids. Per the germline V gene, CDR1 is SGHNT and CDR2 is YENEEA. Trimming removed 5 bases from V and 2 bases from J, with 14 bases in between. The CDR3 DNA reads as TGTGCCAGCAGCCCCCGGGGACTGTACACAGATACGCAGTATTTT. It codes for CASSPRGLYTDTQYF.

The chain carries TRBV7-9 and TRBJ2-5, with 7 nucleotides matching TRBD1. The CDR3 is made up of 15 amino acids. Trimming removed 3 bases from V and 5 bases from J; junction bases left unmatched: 9. In germline, CDR1 is SEHNR, CDR2 FQNEAQ (reference sequence). The CDR3 region is CASSFSGQLLETQYF. Here the CDR3 DNA reads TGTGCCAGCAGCTTTTCGGGACAGCTTCTTGAGACCCAGTACTTC.

This rearrangement joins TRBV5-4 to TRBJ2-7, with 8 bases aligning to TRBD1. CDR1 and CDR2 (germline): SGHNT, YYREEE (reference sequence). The CDR3 covers 14 residues. Trimming removed 0 bases from V and 2 bases from J; junction bases left unmatched: 1. The CDR3 DNA reads TGTGCCAGCAGCTTGGGGACAGGGACCTACGAGCAGTACTTC. Translating it yields CASSLGTGTYEQYF.

The chain joins TRBV5-6 to TRBJ2-5; no reliable D call. Trimming shortened V by 0 bases and J by 1 base, and 4 bases separated the two germline ends. Germline-derived CDR1 and CDR2 are SGHDT and YYEEEE. The CDR3 consists of 13 residues. CDR3 DNA sequence: TGTGCCAGCAGCTTGGTACTCCAAGAGACCCAGTACTTC. This encodes CASSLVLQETQYF.

CDR3 in amino acids: CASSQRGGSYNEQFF. For the CDR3, the DNA is TGCGCCAGCAGTCAAAGGGGAGGATCCTACAATGAGCAGTTCTTC. The V gene is TRBV23-1, the J gene TRBJ2-1; D perhaps matches TRBD2 (6 bases). TRBV23-1 is recorded as an ORF, its role being uncertain. The V end lost 2 bases, the J end lost 1 base, and 9 bases lay between the germline ends. The CDR3 loop spans 15 amino acids.